The present T cell receptor beta chain was sequenced within a study of Ad26.COV2.S vaccination and SARS-CoV-2 variants. In the study overall: The vaccine Ad26.COV2.S was put into the muscle once, or twice with 56 days between.

Worth noting for this clone: Its antigen is currently unknown.

CDR1 SGHVS and CDR2 FQNEAQ come from the germline V gene. The CDR3 has 17 residues. Unmatched junction bases numbered 13, after V lost 5 bases and J lost 6 bases. Treatment: 19 received Ad26.COV2.S at low or high dose, single or two shots; roughly five received placebo; per-sample allocation not given. Material that was analyzed had been drawn on day 63 after the first vaccine or placebo injection. Wuhan-strain SARS-CoV-2 spike was expressed by the Ad26 vector that made up the vaccine. Findings of the study overall: Across vaccine and placebo recipients, the breadth of non-spike TCRs was similar. Considerable breadth of spike-specific CD8+ and CD4+ T cell responses has reportedly been documented following vaccination.

The table came from immunoSEQ multiplex PCR; TCRdb's copy has only in-frame clones and leaves some out. The profile shows 350,000 to 450,000 clones, about 85% of them singletons. The origin of this receptor is a person between 18 and 60 years old who received the Ad26.COV2.S COVID-19 vaccine or a placebo. Sequencing was performed on peripheral blood, taken in a trial of Ad26.COV2.S vaccine versus placebo. The V and J genes are TRBV7-8 and TRBJ1-1, with 12 bases fitting TRBD1. CDR3 DNA: TGTGCCAGCAGCGACCGGGACAGGGGGCCCCAGTGGGCTGAAGCTTTCTTT. Translating gives CASSDRDRGPQWAEAFF.